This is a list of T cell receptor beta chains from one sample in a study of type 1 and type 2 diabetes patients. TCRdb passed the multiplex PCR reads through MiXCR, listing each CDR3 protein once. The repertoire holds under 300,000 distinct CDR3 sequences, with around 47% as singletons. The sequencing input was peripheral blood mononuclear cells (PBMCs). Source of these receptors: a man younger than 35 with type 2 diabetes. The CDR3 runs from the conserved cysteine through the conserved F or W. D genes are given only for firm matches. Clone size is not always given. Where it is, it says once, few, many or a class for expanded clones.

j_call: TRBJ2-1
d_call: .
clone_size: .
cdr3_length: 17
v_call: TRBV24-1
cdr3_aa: CATSDLSPNSPYNEQFF
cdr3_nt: TGTGCCACCAGTGATTTGTCACCGAACTCACCCTACAATGAGCAGTTCTTC

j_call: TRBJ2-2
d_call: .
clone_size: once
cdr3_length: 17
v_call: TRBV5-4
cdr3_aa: CASSNYPRMTNTGELFF
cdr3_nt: TGTGCCAGCAGCAACTACCCTCGGATGACGAACACCGGGGAGCTGTTTTTT

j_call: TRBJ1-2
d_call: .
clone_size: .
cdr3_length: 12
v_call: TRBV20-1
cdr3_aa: CSAPGLNYGYTF
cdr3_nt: TGCAGTGCTCCGGGCCTTAACTATGGCTACACCTTC

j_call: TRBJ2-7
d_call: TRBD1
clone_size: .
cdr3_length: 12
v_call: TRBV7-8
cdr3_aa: CASRTGFYEQYF
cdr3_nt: TGTGCCAGCAGGACAGGGTTCTACGAGCAGTACTTC

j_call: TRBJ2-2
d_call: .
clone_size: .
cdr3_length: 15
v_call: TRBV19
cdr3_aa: CASSIVDSNTGELFF
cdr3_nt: TGTGCCAGTAGTATAGTGGATTCGAACACCGGGGAGCTGTTTTTT

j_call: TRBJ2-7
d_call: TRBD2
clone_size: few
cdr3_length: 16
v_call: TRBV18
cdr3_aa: CASSPKLLAMQYEQYF
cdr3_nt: TGTGCCAGCTCACCAAAATTACTAGCGATGCAGTACGAGCAGTACTTC

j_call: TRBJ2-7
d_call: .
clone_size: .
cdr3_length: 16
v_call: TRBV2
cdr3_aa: CASSPSAGAVKREQYF
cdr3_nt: TGTGCCAGCTCACCAAGCGCTGGGGCGGTTAAACGCGAGCAGTACTTC

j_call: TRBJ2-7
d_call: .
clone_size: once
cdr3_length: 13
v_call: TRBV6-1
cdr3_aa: CASSLQFWNEQYF
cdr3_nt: TGTGCCAGCAGTTTGCAATTTTGGAACGAGCAGTACTTC

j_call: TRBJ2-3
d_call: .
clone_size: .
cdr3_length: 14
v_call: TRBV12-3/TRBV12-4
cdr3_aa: CASSFGQGGDTQYF
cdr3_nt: TGTGCCAGCAGTTTCGGGCAGGGAGGAGATACGCAGTATTTT

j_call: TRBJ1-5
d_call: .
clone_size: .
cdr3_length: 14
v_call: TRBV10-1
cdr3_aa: CASTGPGRNQPQHF
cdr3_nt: TGCGCCAGCACGGGGCCAGGGAGAAATCAGCCCCAGCATTTT

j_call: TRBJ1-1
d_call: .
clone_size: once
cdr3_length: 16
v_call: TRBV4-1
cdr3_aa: CASSQDFPGYGTEAFF
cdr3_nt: TGCGCCAGCAGCCAAGATTTCCCAGGGTATGGCACTGAAGCTTTCTTT